The sequence of this TCR beta chain was determined in a study of blood T cell repertoires in COVID-19. Study context: Both acute and convalescent COVID-19 samples were obtained from the United States, Italy and Spain. In each case, the material was cDNA or gDNA derived from T cells, B-cell-depleted T cells, or PBMCs.

Per germline, CDR1 MNHEY and CDR2 SVGAGI. CDR3 size: 13 residues. The germline V and J ends were trimmed by 10 bases and 7 bases, with 14 bases remaining between them. To note about this clone: Other DNA sequences in the same sample also yield this CDR3.

How the authors handled the data: Reference gene primer amplification yielded estimated nucleated cell counts. The method was immunoSEQ multiplex PCR; TCRdb's version includes in-frame clones alone and lacks a portion of them. V and J calls and clone size are as listed in that table; D and trimming were resolved from the DNA. The sample has more than 95,000 clones, around 76% seen once; the top ten hold approximately 20%. The receptor was derived from an older man with acute or convalescent COVID-19. The chain recombines TRBV6-5 with TRBJ1-6; TRBD1 is a possible D gene (6 bases). The sample comprised peripheral blood. In DNA, the CDR3 is TGTGCCATTAAAGGACAGAAAAATTCACCCCTCCACTTT. Translated: CAIKGQKNSPLHF.